This paragraph covers one TCR beta chain sequence. Its antigen is undetermined. Repertoires were generated with immunoSEQ multiplex PCR, while TCRdb's copy carries only in-frame clones and drops some. The sample carries roughly 130,000 clones, around 94% recorded once. Germline values: CDR1 SGHVS, CDR2 FNYEAQ. The length of the CDR3 is 14 residues. V lost 3 bases, J lost 5 bases, and 11 bases lay in between. The sample comes from a study of T cell responses to AZD1222 COVID-19 vaccine. Study-level information: Second doses that came at about 4 or about 12 weeks were put together.

Study-level results: Baseline testing showed seropositivity in only six AZD1222 recipients. Rises in breadth and depth of Spike-specific TCRs came after two AZD1222 doses. White British donors predominated, females outnumbered males, and clonal diversity was possibly underestimated.

The chain has TRBV7-6 and TRBJ2-1, with D possibly matching TRBD1 (6 bases). This specimen consisted of peripheral blood, obtained on day 0 of AZD1222 vaccination. The sequence was obtained from an adult in good health. CDR3 region: CASSLSDSNNEQFF. DNA for the CDR3: TGTGCCAGCAGCTTGTCGGACAGCAACAATGAGCAGTTCTTC.